The next 10 T cell receptor beta chains were all read from a single sample in a study of Ad26.COV2.S vaccination and SARS-CoV-2 variants (dated by TCRdb to the early 2020s). Per the publication, the treatment or condition label means: about 20 received Ad26.COV2.S at low or high dose, single or two shots; several received placebo; per-sample allocation not given. Repertoires of vaccine and placebo recipients were sequenced from samples taken on day 63 after the first injection. Libraries were constructed by the immunoSEQ multiplex PCR assay. TCRdb took this table from immuneACCESS and kept in-frame rearrangements with V and J called. Such tables lack part of the clones; where checked against another copy, unresolved V genes explain under half of the gap, and the rest is unexplained. The sample table shows 250,000 to 300,000 clones, and 80% to 90% are seen once. Of the sample, under 4% falls within the top ten clones.

The sequencing used peripheral blood, collected in a trial of Ad26.COV2.S vaccine versus placebo. Receptors originate from a person between 18 and 65 years old who received the Ad26.COV2.S COVID-19 vaccine or a placebo.

This chain connects TRBV6-5 to TRBJ2-3; 7 bases map to TRBD2. This CDR3 contains 15 residues. The V gene end was trimmed by 5 bases and the J gene end by 2 bases; junction bases not matched to a gene: 7. Looked up from germline, CDR1 is MNHEY and CDR2 is SVGAGI. The CDR3 here is CASSQPGLNTDTQYF. For the CDR3, the DNA is TGTGCCAGCAGTCAACCGGGACTAAACACAGATACGCAGTATTTT.

The genes are TRBV18 and TRBJ2-3; possible D gene TRBD1, 6 bases. The CDR3 has 16 residues. The V gene's germline CDR1 is KGHSH and CDR2 LQKENI. The ends were cut back, 2 bases at V and 7 bases at J, with 19 bases in the middle. As DNA, the CDR3 is TGTGCCAGCTCACCAAGGGGGTCGGGTTCTCTAAATACGCAGTATTTT. Its translation: CASSPRGSGSLNTQYF.

This clone was recorded a few times. The rearrangement uses TRBV6-5 and TRBJ2-7, with TRBD1 matching 8 bases. The CDR3 has 13 amino acids. Germline CDR1 and CDR2: MNHEY and SVGAGI. V was clipped by 4 bases and J by 6 bases; unmatched bases: 5. CDR3 sequence: CASSSTGASEQYF. Written as DNA, the CDR3 is TGTGCCAGCAGTTCGACAGGGGCGAGCGAGCAGTACTTC.

This CDR3 is CASRPDREPTNEKLFF. In DNA form, the CDR3 reads TGTGCCAGCAGACCGGACAGGGAACCAACTAATGAAAAACTGTTTTTT. This chain uses TRBV27 with TRBJ1-4; 8 nucleotides line up with TRBD1. Germline assignment: CDR1 MNHEY and CDR2 SMNVEV (reference sequence). This CDR3 comprises 16 residues. The V and J ends lost 6 bases and 0 bases, in that order; junction bases with no gene match: 6.

The chain recombines TRBV28 with TRBJ2-2; D gene uncertain. Trimming removed 5 bases from V and 0 bases from J, with 19 bases in between. This CDR3 is 18 amino acids long. The V gene's germline CDR1 is MDHEN and CDR2 SYDVKM. CDR3 region: CASSHYGFGRSNTGELFF. The CDR3 DNA follows: TGTGCCAGCAGTCACTACGGTTTCGGGCGTTCGAACACCGGGGAGCTGTTTTTT.

V and J are TRBV2 and TRBJ2-1; 9 bases align to TRBD2. The CDR3 is 14 amino acids. The germline CDR1 and CDR2 sequences are SNHLY and FYNNEI. J lost 4 bases, V lost 10 bases, and 8 bases had no gene match. The CDR3 loop is CATKTSGSYNEQFF. The CDR3 bases are TGTGCCACTAAGACTAGCGGTAGTTACAATGAGCAGTTCTTC.

V usage is TRBV19 and J usage is TRBJ2-1, with 11 nucleotides matching TRBD2. This CDR3 comprises 17 residues. The V and J ends lost 1 base and 2 bases, in that order; junction bases with no gene match: 4. Germline V gene lookup returns CDR1 LNHDA and CDR2 SQIVND (reference sequence). The CDR3 reads CASSIVMTSGAYNEQFF. In DNA form, the CDR3 reads TGTGCCAGTAGTATAGTAATGACTAGCGGGGCCTACAATGAGCAGTTCTTC.

V usage is TRBV6-2 or TRBV6-3 and J usage is TRBJ1-1, with TRBD1 identical over 7 bases. This CDR3 has 16 residues. Trimming cost V 3 bases and J 0 bases; bases outside gene matches: 7. Germline-derived CDR1 and CDR2 are MNHEY and SVGEGT. The CDR3 loop reads CASSYPRTGLNTEAFF. The CDR3 DNA is TGTGCCAGCAGTTATCCCCGGACAGGATTGAACACTGAAGCTTTCTTT.

This clone was seen a handful of times. V is TRBV5-6 and J is TRBJ2-5; a weak D match, TRBD2 (6 bases). Germline V gene sequence: CDR1 SGHDT, CDR2 YYEEEE. The V gene lost 7 bases and the J gene lost 7 bases, with 20 bases spanning the gap. This CDR3 is built from 14 residues. The CDR3 protein is CASSSGGLRGTQYF. CDR3 coding DNA: TGTGCCAGCTCTTCTGGGGGGTTGCGAGGGACCCAGTACTTC.

The rearrangement joins TRBV6-5 to TRBJ1-2; 10 bases are shared with TRBD1. The CDR3 loop spans 16 amino acids. J was trimmed by 4 bases and V by 2 bases; bases with no gene match: 7. CDR1 and CDR2 from the germline V gene are MNHEY and SVGAGI. The CDR3 spells CASSYPSGTGVYGYTF. CDR3 DNA sequence: TGTGCCAGCAGTTACCCCTCCGGGACAGGGGTCTATGGCTACACCTTC.